The entry below describes one T cell receptor beta chain. CDR3 length equals 14 residues. Germline CDR1 and CDR2: LGHNA and YSLEER. The V and J ends lost 4 bases and 8 bases respectively, with 14 bases between them. The data are from a study of blood T cell repertoires in COVID-19. Profiled with immunoSEQ multiplex PCR; TCRdb holds only in-frame clones, not every one. The sample includes around 250,000 clones, around 89% of them seen just once. Participants' reported clinical history set cohort assignment. The sequenced material came from PBMCs or T cells enriched from blood (not recorded which). The chain is built from TRBV4-3 and TRBJ1-4; D might be TRBD1 (5 bases). The receptor comes from a woman aged 35 to 49 with acute COVID-19. The CDR3 nucleotides read TGCGCCAGCAGCCCTGGACAAGGGGCGGAAAAACTGTTTTTT. It codes for CASSPGQGAEKLFF.